This is a list of T cell receptor beta chains from one sample in a study of T cells in Graves' hyperthyroidism and ophthalmopathy. MiXCR was run by TCRdb on the multiplex PCR reads, yielding one entry per CDR3 protein. The data show under 350,000 distinct CDR3 sequences, with 13% seen just once and roughly 8.5% held by the top ten. Sample: blood. The source is a woman in her 30s with Graves' hyperthyroidism that later progressed to Graves' ophthalmopathy. CDR3s include the opening cysteine and the closing phenylalanine or tryptophan. The order of the fields is CDR3 protein, CDR3 DNA, J gene, D gene, V gene, clone size. The D gene is left open where the match is weak. Clone size, where shown, is once, few, many, or a class for clones that have expanded.

cdr3_aa: CASSLALAANEQFF; cdr3_nt: TGTGCCAGCAGCTTGGCCCTAGCGGCTAATGAGCAGTTCTTC; j_call: TRBJ2-1; d_call: TRBD2; v_call: TRBV7-2; clone_size: many
cdr3_aa: CASKRGSYEQYF; cdr3_nt: TGTGCCAGCAAACGGGGGTCCTACGAGCAGTACTTC; j_call: TRBJ2-7; d_call: .; v_call: TRBV6-1; clone_size: many
cdr3_aa: CASSSGQRNTEAFF; cdr3_nt: TGTGCCAGCAGCTCGGGACAGAGGAACACTGAAGCTTTCTTT; j_call: TRBJ1-1; d_call: TRBD1; v_call: TRBV11-2; clone_size: many
cdr3_aa: CASSPQRLAGGITQTQYF; cdr3_nt: TGTGCCAGCAGCCCCCAGCGGCTAGCGGGAGGGATTACGCAGACCCAGTACTTC; j_call: TRBJ2-5; d_call: TRBD2; v_call: TRBV7-2; clone_size: many
cdr3_aa: CASTPVAGARFYTQYF; cdr3_nt: TGTGCCAGCACCCCGGTGGCGGGAGCCCGTTTTTATACGCAGTATTTT; j_call: TRBJ2-3; d_call: TRBD2; v_call: TRBV28; clone_size: many
cdr3_aa: CASSLRGTATEQYF; cdr3_nt: TGTGCCAGCAGCTTACGAGGGACAGCCACCGAGCAGTACTTC; j_call: TRBJ2-7; d_call: TRBD1; v_call: TRBV7-2; clone_size: .
cdr3_aa: CASSPDRLYQPQHF; cdr3_nt: TGTGCCAGCAGTCCGGACAGACTCTATCAGCCCCAGCATTTT; j_call: TRBJ1-5; d_call: .; v_call: TRBV27; clone_size: many
cdr3_aa: CASSPPSGGIYNEQFF; cdr3_nt: TGTGCCAGCTCACCACCGTCGGGCGGGATCTACAATGAGCAGTTCTTC; j_call: TRBJ2-1; d_call: .; v_call: TRBV18; clone_size: many
cdr3_aa: CSVSRLAGLETQYF; cdr3_nt: TGCAGTGTCAGTAGGCTAGCGGGACTAGAGACCCAGTACTTC; j_call: TRBJ2-5; d_call: TRBD2; v_call: TRBV20-1; clone_size: .
cdr3_aa: CASSQNLALFGNTQYF; cdr3_nt: TGTGCCAGCAGCCAAAACTTAGCCCTTTTCGGTAATACGCAGTATTTT; j_call: TRBJ2-3; d_call: .; v_call: TRBV7-6; clone_size: few
cdr3_aa: CSATSSSLPMNTEAFF; cdr3_nt: TGCAGTGCCACCTCCAGCTCCCTACCAATGAACACTGAAGCTTTCTTT; j_call: TRBJ1-1; d_call: .; v_call: TRBV20-1; clone_size: many
cdr3_aa: CATSRDLGGPTPSTDTQYF; cdr3_nt: TGTGCCACCAGCAGAGATCTGGGGGGCCCCACCCCTAGCACAGATACGCAGTATTTT; j_call: TRBJ2-3; d_call: .; v_call: TRBV15; clone_size: few
cdr3_aa: CASSSQGMGEKLFF; cdr3_nt: TGTGCCAGCAGTTCACAGGGTATGGGTGAAAAACTGTTTTTT; j_call: TRBJ1-4; d_call: .; v_call: TRBV11-2; clone_size: .
cdr3_aa: CASSEWDRGGGYTF; cdr3_nt: TGTGCCAGCAGTGAATGGGACAGGGGGGGAGGCTACACCTTC; j_call: TRBJ1-2; d_call: TRBD1; v_call: TRBV6-1; clone_size: many
cdr3_aa: CASSSGQGSDTQYF; cdr3_nt: TGTGCCAGCAGCTCCGGACAGGGTTCAGATACGCAGTATTTT; j_call: TRBJ2-3; d_call: TRBD1; v_call: TRBV7-2; clone_size: many
cdr3_aa: CAINSGSNEQFF; cdr3_nt: TGTGCCATCAACAGCGGGAGTAATGAGCAGTTCTTC; j_call: TRBJ2-1; d_call: TRBD2; v_call: TRBV10-3; clone_size: .
cdr3_aa: CASRSVTPYEQYF; cdr3_nt: TGTGCCAGCAGGTCCGTCACCCCCTACGAGCAGTACTTC; j_call: TRBJ2-7; d_call: .; v_call: TRBV6-1; clone_size: many
cdr3_aa: CATLDLTTIEAFF; cdr3_nt: TGTGCCACCCTAGATTTGACAACCATTGAAGCTTTCTTT; j_call: TRBJ1-1; d_call: .; v_call: TRBV6-2/TRBV6-3; clone_size: many
cdr3_aa: CASSSPAISEQFF; cdr3_nt: TGTGCCAGCAGCTCGCCAGCCATATCTGAGCAGTTCTTC; j_call: TRBJ2-1; d_call: .; v_call: TRBV11-2; clone_size: many
cdr3_aa: CASITGRNTGELFF; cdr3_nt: TGCGCCAGCATTACAGGGAGAAACACCGGGGAGCTGTTTTTT; j_call: TRBJ2-2; d_call: .; v_call: TRBV10-2; clone_size: .
cdr3_aa: CASTLGTGASNEQFF; cdr3_nt: TGTGCCAGCACCTTGGGGACAGGGGCGAGCAATGAGCAGTTCTTC; j_call: TRBJ2-1; d_call: TRBD1; v_call: TRBV12-3/TRBV12-4; clone_size: .
cdr3_aa: CASSSPLATHGNEQFF; cdr3_nt: TGTGCCAGCAGCTCCCCACTAGCGACTCATGGAAATGAGCAGTTCTTC; j_call: TRBJ2-1; d_call: .; v_call: TRBV3-2; clone_size: many
cdr3_aa: CASSRTGTASPLHF; cdr3_nt: TGTGCCAGCAGTCGGACAGGGACGGCTTCACCCCTCCACTTT; j_call: TRBJ1-6; d_call: TRBD1; v_call: TRBV6-2/TRBV6-3; clone_size: many
cdr3_aa: CASSLELVGYNEQFF; cdr3_nt: TGTGCCAGCAGCTTAGAACTAGTGGGCTACAATGAGCAGTTCTTC; j_call: TRBJ2-1; d_call: .; v_call: TRBV7-3; clone_size: many